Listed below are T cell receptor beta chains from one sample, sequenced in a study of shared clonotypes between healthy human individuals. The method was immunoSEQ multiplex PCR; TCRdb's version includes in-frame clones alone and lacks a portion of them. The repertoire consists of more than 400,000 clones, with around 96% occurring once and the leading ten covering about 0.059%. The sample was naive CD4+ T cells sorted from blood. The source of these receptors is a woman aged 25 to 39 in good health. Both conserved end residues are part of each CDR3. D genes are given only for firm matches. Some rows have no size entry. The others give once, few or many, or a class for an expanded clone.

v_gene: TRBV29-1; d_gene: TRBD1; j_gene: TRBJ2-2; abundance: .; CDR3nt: TGCAGCGTTGTGAGGGGGCGAACCGGGGAGCTGTTTTTT; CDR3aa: CSVVRGRTGELFF
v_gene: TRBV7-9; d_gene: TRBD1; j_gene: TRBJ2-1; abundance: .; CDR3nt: TGTGCCAGCAGCTTAGGAAGTCGACAGGGCAATGAGCAGTTCTTC; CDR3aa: CASSLGSRQGNEQFF
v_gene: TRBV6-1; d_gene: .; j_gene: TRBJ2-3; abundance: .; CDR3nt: TGTGCCAGCAGTGAAACCGTCGATACGCAGTATTTT; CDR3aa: CASSETVDTQYF
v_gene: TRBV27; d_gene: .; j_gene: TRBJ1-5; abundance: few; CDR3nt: TGTGCCAGCAGTTTAATCCCCAATCAGCCCCAGCATTTT; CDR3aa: CASSLIPNQPQHF
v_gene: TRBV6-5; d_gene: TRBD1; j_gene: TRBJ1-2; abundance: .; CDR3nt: TGTGCCAGCAGTCGCACAGGGGACAGCTATGGCTACACCTTC; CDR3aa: CASSRTGDSYGYTF
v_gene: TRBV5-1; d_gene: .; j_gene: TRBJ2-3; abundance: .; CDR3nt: TGCGCCAGCAGCTTATTTGCGGGACCAGATACGCAGTATTTT; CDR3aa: CASSLFAGPDTQYF
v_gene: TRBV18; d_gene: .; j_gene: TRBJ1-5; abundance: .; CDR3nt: TGTGCCAGCTCACCGACAGTTAGCAATCAGCCCCAGCATTTT; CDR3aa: CASSPTVSNQPQHF
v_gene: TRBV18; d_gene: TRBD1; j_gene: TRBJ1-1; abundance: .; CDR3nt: TGTGCCAGCTCACTAGGGACAGGTGACACTGAAGCTTTCTTT; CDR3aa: CASSLGTGDTEAFF
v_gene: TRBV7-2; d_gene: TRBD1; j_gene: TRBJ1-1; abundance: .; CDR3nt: TGTGCCAGCAGCACACAAACAGGGGTGGGAGCTTTCTTT; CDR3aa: CASSTQTGVGAFF
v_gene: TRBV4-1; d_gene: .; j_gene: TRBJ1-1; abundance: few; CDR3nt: TGCGCCAGCAGCCCTCGCACTGCAGAACTCGAAGCTTTCTTT; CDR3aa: CASSPRTAELEAFF